Presented here are 6 T cell receptor beta chains from one specimen sequenced in a study of blood T cell repertoires in COVID-19. Using immunoSEQ multiplex PCR, the repertoire was profiled, and TCRdb retains in-frame clones only, with some absent. The sample comprises 50,000 to 65,000 clones, 83% of which are singletons, and about 5.9% rests with the top ten. Sequenced material: peripheral blood. These receptors were taken from a human donor in a cohort sampled during active COVID-19.

There are a few counts of this clone. The chain has TRBV11-3 and TRBJ2-2; tentatively, D is TRBD1 (6 bases). This CDR3 has 15 residues. The germline V and J ends were trimmed by 5 bases and 1 base, with 11 bases remaining between them. Per germline, CDR1 SGHNT and CDR2 YENEEA. Here the CDR3 DNA reads TGTGCCAGCAGCCGCAGGGGAATGAACACCGGGGAGCTGTTTTTT. Protein product: CASSRRGMNTGELFF.

This clone came up a few times. The rearrangement uses TRBV2 and TRBJ1-5, with D perhaps TRBD1 (6 bases). The germline V gene encodes CDR1 SNHLY and CDR2 FYNNEI. This CDR3 has 13 amino acids. The V end lost 1 base, the J end lost 7 bases, and 8 bases lay between the germline ends. CDR3 sequence (DNA): TGTGCCAGCAGTGAAGACAGGGAGCAGCCCCAGCATTTT. It translates to CASSEDREQPQHF.

This clone was found a few times. The chain carries TRBV12-2 and TRBJ2-7; TRBD1 is the table's D call and was not checked against the DNA. TRBV12-2 is annotated as a pseudogene. There are 12 residues in the CDR3. Written as DNA, the CDR3 is TGTGCAAGTCGCTTACAGGCCTACGAGCAGTACTTC. As protein: CASRLQAYEQYF.

Here the CDR3 reads CASSSGTLGNEQFF. The CDR3 bases are TGTGCCAGTAGTTCCGGGACTCTGGGGAATGAGCAGTTCTTC. The chain has TRBV19 and TRBJ2-1, with D possibly TRBD2 on 6 matching bases. The CDR3 loop spans 14 amino acids. CDR1 LNHDA and CDR2 SQIVND come from the germline V gene (reference sequence). Between the trimmed V and J ends, which lost 5 bases and 7 bases, there was a span of 15 bases.

The chain combines TRBV6-5 with TRBJ2-1, with TRBD1 matching over 8 bases. The length of the CDR3 is 14 residues. The V gene's germline CDR1 is MNHEY and CDR2 SVGAGI. Unmatched junction bases numbered 7, after V lost 6 bases and J lost 6 bases. CDR3 nucleotide sequence: TGTGCCAGCAGCCTCGGACAGGGAAGCAATGAGCAGTTCTTC. The encoded protein is CASSLGQGSNEQFF.

The V call is TRBV5-1, the J call TRBJ2-7; D is possibly TRBD1 (6 bases). Trimming pared 3 bases from V and 2 bases from J, leaving 12 bases between. The CDR3 spans 14 residues. Germline CDR1 is SGHRS and CDR2 is YFSETQ. CDR3 in DNA: TGCGCCAGCAGCTCTACCCCAGGGGCCTACGAGCAGTACTTC. Translating it yields CASSSTPGAYEQYF.